This TCR beta chain was identified in a study of blood T cell repertoires in COVID-19. The CDR3 spans 15 residues. Germline CDR1 is MNHNS and CDR2 is SASEGT. V shed 3 bases and J 0 bases; nucleotides not matched to a gene: 1. Study processing details: Scientists estimated how many nucleated cells there were by amplifying reference gene primers. Profiling relied on immunoSEQ multiplex PCR, and the TCRdb table lists in-frame clones only, not all of them. The V and J calls and clone size come from that table; D and trimming were worked out from the DNA. The sample includes nearly 200,000 clones, just under 85% seen only once; the top ten take 6.9%.

The V gene is TRBV6-1, the J gene TRBJ1-5, with 8 bases aligning to TRBD1. The specimen sequenced was peripheral blood. This receptor was obtained from a human donor with acute or convalescent COVID-19. The donor label of this sample is uncertain. CDR3 nucleotides: TGTGCCAGCAGTGATGGACAGGGTAGCAATCAGCCCCAGCATTTT. It yields the protein CASSDGQGSNQPQHF.